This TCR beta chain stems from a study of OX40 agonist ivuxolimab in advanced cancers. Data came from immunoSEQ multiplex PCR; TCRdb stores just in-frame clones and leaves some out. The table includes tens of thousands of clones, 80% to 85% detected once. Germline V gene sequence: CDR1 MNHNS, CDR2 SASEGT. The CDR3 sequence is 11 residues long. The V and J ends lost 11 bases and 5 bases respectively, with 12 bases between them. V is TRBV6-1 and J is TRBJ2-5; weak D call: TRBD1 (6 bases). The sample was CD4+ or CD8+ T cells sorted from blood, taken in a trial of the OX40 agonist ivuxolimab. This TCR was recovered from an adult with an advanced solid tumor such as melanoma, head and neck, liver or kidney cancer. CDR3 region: CAVGTSETQYF. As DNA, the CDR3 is TGTGCCGTTGGGACATCCGAGACCCAGTACTTC.